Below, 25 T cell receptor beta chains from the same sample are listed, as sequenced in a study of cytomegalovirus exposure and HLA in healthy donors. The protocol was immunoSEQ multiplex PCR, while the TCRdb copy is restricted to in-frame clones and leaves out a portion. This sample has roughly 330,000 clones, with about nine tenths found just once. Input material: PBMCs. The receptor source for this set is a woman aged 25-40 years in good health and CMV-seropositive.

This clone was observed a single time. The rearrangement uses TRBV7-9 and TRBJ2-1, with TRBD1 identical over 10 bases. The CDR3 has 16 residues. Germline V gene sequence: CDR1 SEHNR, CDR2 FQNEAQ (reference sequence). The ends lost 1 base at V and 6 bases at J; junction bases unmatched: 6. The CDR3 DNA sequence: TGTGCCAGCAGCTTAGGGGACAGGGGTTTTGCCAATGAGCAGTTCTTC. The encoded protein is CASSLGDRGFANEQFF.

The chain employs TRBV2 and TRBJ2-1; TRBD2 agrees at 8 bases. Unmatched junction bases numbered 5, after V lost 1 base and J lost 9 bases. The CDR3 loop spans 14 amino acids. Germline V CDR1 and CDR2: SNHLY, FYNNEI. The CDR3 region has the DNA TGTGCCAGCAGTGAAGGTAGCGGGGAAGTTGAGCAGTTCTTC. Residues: CASSEGSGEVEQFF.

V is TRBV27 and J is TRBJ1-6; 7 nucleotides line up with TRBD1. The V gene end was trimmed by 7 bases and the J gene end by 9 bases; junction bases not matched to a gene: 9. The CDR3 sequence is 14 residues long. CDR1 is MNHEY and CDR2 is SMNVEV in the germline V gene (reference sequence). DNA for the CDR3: TGTGCCAGCACCAAAACAGGGGCTGGTTCACCCCTCCACTTT. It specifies CASTKTGAGSPLHF.

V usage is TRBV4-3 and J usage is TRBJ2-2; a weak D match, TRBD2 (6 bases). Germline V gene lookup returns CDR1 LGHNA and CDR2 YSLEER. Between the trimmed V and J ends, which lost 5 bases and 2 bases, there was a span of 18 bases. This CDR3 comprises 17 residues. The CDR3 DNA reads TGCGCCAGCAGCACCCGGGGGAGACCACTTAACACCGGGGAGCTGTTTTTT. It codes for CASSTRGRPLNTGELFF.

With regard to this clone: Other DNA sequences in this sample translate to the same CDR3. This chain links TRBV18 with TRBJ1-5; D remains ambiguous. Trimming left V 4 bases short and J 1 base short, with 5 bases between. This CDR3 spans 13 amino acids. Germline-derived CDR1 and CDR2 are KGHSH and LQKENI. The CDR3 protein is CASSRQSNQPQHF. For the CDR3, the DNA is TGTGCCAGCTCACGTCAGAGCAATCAGCCCCAGCATTTT.

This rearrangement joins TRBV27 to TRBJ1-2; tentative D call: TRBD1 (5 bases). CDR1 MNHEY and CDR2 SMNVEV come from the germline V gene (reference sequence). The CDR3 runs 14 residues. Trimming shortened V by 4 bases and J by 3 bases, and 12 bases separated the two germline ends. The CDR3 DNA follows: TGTGCCAGCAGTTCTGGGGGGGGGTACTATGGCTACACCTTC. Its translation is CASSSGGGYYGYTF.

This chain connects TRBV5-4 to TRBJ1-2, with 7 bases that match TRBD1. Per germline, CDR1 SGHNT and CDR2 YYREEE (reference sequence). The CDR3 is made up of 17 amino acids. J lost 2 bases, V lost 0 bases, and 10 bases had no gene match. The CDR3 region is CASSLGPLGQDNYGYTF. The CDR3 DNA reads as TGTGCCAGCAGCTTGGGCCCCCTCGGACAGGACAACTATGGCTACACCTTC.

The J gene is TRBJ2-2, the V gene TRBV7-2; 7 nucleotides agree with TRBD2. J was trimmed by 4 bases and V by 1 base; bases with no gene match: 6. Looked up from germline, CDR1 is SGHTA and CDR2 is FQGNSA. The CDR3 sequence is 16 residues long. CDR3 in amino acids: CASSLVPLAVTGELFF. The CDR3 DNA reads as TGTGCCAGCAGCTTAGTTCCGCTAGCGGTCACCGGGGAGCTGTTTTTT.

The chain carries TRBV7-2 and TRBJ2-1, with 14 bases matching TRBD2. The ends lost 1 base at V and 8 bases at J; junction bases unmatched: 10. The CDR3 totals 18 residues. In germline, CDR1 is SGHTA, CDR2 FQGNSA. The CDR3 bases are TGTGCCAGCAGCTTAGTCGCCCGGACTAGCGGGAGGAGCGATGAGCAGTTCTTC. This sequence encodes CASSLVARTSGRSDEQFF.

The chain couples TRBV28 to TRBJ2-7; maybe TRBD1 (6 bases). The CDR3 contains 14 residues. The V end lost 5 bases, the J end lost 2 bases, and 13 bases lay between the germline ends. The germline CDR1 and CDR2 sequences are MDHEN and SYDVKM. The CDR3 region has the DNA TGTGCCAGCAGTCCACGACAGGTCACCTACGAGCAGTACTTC. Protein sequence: CASSPRQVTYEQYF. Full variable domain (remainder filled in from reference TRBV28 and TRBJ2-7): DVKVTQSSRYLVKRTGEKVFLECVQDMDHENMFWYRQDPGLGLRLIYFSYDVKMKEKGDIPEGYSVSREKKERFSLILESASTNQTSMYLCASSPRQVTYEQYFGPGTRLTVT.

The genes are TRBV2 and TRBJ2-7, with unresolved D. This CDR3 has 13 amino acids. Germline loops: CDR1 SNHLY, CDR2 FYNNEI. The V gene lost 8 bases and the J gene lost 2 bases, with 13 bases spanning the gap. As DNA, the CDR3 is TGTGCCAGCGGCAGTAGTCGGGCCTACGAGCAGTACTTC. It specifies CASGSSRAYEQYF.

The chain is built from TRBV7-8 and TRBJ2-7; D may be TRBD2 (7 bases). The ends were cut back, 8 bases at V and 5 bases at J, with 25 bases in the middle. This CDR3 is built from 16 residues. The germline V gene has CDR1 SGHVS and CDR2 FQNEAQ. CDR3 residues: CASHTGPGGAVHEQYF. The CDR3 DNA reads TGTGCCAGCCACACAGGACCGGGGGGCGCGGTCCACGAGCAGTACTTC.

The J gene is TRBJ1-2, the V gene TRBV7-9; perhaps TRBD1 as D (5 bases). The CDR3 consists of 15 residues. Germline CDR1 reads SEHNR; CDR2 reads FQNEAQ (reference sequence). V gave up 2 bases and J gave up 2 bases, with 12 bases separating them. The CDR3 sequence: CASSLIEQVNYGYTF. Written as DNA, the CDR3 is TGTGCCAGCAGCTTAATCGAACAGGTCAACTATGGCTACACCTTC.

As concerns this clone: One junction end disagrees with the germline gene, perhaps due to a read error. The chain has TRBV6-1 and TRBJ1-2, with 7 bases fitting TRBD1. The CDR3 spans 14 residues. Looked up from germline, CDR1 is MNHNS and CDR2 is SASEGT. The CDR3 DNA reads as TGTGCCAGCAGGCAACCCTGGACAGGAACACCTCCTCCCTTC. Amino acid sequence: CASRQPWTGTPPPF.

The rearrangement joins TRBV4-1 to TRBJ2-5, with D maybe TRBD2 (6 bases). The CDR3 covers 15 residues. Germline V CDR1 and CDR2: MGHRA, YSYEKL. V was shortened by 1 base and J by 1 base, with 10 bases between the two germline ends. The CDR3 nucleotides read TGCGCCAGCAGCCAAGCTCCGGGAGTCCAAGAGACCCAGTACTTC. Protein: CASSQAPGVQETQYF.

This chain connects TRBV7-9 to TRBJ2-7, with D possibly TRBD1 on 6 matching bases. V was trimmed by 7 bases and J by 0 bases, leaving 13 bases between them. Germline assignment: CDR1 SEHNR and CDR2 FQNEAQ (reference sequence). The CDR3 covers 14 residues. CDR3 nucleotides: TGTGCCAGCACCGCCATGGACAGCTCCTACGAGCAGTACTTC. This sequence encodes CASTAMDSSYEQYF.

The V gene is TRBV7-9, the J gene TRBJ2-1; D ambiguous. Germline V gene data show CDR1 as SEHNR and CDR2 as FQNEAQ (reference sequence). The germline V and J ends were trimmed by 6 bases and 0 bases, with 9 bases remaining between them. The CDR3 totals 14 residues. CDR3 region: CASRTYSSYNEQFF. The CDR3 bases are TGTGCCAGCAGAACGTATAGCTCCTACAATGAGCAGTTCTTC.

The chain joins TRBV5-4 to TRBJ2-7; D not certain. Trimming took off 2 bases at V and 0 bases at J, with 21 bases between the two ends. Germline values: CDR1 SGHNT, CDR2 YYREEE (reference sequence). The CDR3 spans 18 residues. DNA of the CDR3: TGTGCCAGCAGCTTTGGAATCTCGACACACTCGAGCTCCTACGAGCAGTACTTC. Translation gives CASSFGISTHSSSYEQYF.

This CDR3 is CASSIVADSYNEQFF. The DNA of the CDR3 is TGTGCCAGTAGTATAGTAGCCGACTCCTACAATGAGCAGTTCTTC. The chain recombines TRBV19 with TRBJ2-1; D unresolved. Trimming left V 1 base short and J 0 bases short, with 7 bases between. The germline V gene encodes CDR1 LNHDA and CDR2 SQIVND (reference sequence). This CDR3 region has 15 residues.

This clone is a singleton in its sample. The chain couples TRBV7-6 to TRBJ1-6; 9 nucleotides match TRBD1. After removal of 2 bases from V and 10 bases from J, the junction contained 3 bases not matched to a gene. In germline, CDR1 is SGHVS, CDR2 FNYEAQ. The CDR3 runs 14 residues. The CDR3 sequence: CASSLRQGGSPLHF. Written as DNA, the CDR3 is TGTGCCAGCAGCTTAAGACAGGGGGGATCACCCCTCCACTTT.

CDR3 sequence (DNA): TGTGCCAGTAGTTGGGGGCGAAGGTCCTACGAGCAGTACTTC. This translates into CASSWGRRSYEQYF. This sequence joins TRBV19 and TRBJ2-7, with D possibly TRBD1 on 6 matching bases. Germline V gives CDR1 LNHDA, CDR2 SQIVND (reference sequence). The CDR3 length is 14 residues. The V and J ends lost 5 bases and 1 base respectively, with 12 bases between them.

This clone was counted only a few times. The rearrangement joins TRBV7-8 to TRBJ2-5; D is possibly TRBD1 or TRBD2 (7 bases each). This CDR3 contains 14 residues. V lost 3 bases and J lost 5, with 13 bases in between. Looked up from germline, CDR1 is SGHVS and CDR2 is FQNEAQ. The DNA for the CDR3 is TGTGCCAGCAGCTTGTCAGGGGGGGCGGAGACCCAGTACTTC. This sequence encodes CASSLSGGAETQYF.

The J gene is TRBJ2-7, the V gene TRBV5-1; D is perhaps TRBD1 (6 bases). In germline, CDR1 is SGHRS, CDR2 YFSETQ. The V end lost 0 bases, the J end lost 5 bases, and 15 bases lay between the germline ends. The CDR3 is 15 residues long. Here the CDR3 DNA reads TGCGCCAGCAGCTTGGACGGCAGGGGATCGGACGAGCAGTACTTC. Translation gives CASSLDGRGSDEQYF.

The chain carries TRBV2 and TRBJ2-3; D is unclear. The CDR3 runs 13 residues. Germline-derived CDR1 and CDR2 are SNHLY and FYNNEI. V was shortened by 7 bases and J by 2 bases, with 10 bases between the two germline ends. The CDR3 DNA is TGTGCCAGCACTGACGGTGCCACAGATACGCAGTATTTT. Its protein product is CASTDGATDTQYF.

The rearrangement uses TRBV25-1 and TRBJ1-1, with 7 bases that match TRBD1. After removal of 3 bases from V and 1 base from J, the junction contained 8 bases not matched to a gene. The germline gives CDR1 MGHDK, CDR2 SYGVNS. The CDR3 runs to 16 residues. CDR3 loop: CASSDRGNRGNTEAFF. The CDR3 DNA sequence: TGTGCCAGCAGTGATAGGGGGAACAGGGGGAACACTGAAGCTTTCTTT.